This T cell receptor (beta chain) was sequenced in a study of technical replicates of blood from a few donors (dated by TCRdb to the late 2010s). According to the germline V gene, CDR1 reads MNHNS and CDR2 reads SASEGT. Reading from cysteine to phenylalanine, the CDR3 counts 14 amino acids. The DNA shown is the 42-base CDR3, in frame from base 1. Deletion took 9 bases off V and 1 base off J, with a span of 12 bases between the germline ends. Note on this clone: This clone's antigen is unknown. Base qualities are not at hand, and no much larger clone is one base apart.

Library method: the immunoSEQ multiplex PCR assay. The immuneACCESS repertoire file appears here via TCRdb, limited to in-frame rearrangements. These files lack a portion of the clones; in checked studies, under half of the deficit traces to unresolved V genes, and the cause of the others is not known. In all, the sample holds 60,000 to 90,000 clones, and approximately 96% of those were seen once. The top ten constitute 0.2% to 0.25% of the sample. This chain is built from TRBV6-1 and TRBJ1-4, with an unclear D gene assignment. Sequenced sample: T cells isolated from PBMCs. The clonotype comes from a human donor in good health. The DNA sequence is given as TGTGCCAGTAAATCCGGGGAAACTAATGAAAAACTGTTTTTT. Translated, it gives CASKSGETNEKLFF.